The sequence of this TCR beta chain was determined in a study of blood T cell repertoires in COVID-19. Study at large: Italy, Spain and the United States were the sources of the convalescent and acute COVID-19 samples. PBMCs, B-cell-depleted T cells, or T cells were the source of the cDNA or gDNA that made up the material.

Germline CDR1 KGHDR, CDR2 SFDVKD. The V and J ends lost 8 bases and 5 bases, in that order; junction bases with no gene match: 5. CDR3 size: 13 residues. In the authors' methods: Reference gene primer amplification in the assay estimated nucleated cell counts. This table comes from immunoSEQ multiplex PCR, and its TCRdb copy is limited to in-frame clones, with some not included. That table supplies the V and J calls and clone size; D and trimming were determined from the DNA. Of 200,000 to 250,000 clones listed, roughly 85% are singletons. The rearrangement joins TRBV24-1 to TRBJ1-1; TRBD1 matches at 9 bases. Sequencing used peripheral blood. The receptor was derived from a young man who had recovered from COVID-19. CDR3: CATIQGARTEAFF. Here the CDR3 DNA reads TGTGCCACCATACAGGGGGCAAGGACTGAAGCTTTCTTT.